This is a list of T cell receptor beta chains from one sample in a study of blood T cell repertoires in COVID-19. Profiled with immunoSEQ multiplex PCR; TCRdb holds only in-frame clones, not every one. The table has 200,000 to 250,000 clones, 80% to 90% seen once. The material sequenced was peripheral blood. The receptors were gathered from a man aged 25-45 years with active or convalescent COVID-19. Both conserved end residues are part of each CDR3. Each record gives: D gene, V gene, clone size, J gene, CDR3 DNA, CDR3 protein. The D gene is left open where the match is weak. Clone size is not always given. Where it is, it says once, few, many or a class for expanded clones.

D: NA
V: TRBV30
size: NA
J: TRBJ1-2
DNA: TGTGCCTGGAGTGTAGTTGCCCGGGACTACACCTTC
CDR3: CAWSVVARDYTF

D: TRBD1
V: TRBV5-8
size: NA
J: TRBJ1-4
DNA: TGTGCCAGCAGCCAAACGACAGGGGGCACTGAAAAACTGTTTTTT
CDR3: CASSQTTGGTEKLFF

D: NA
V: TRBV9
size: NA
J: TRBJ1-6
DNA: TGTGCCAGCAGCGTCAGGGGTAATAATTCACCCCTCCACTTT
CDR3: CASSVRGNNSPLHF

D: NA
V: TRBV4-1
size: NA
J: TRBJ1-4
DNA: TGCGCCAGCAGCACCCAGACAGCAACTAATGAAAAACTGTTTTTT
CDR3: CASSTQTATNEKLFF

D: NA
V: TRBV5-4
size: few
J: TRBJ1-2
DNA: TGTGCCAGCAGGGACGGGGGGGATCTCTATGGCTACACCTTC
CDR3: CASRDGGDLYGYTF

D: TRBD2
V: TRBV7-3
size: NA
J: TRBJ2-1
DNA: TGTGCCAGCAGCTTAAGTACACTAGCGGCCCCGGGGAATGAGCAGTTCTTC
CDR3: CASSLSTLAAPGNEQFF

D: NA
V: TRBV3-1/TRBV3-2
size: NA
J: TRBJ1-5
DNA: TGTGCCAGCAGCCAAGAATGGGGCCCCAATCAGCCCCAGCATTTT
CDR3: CASSQEWGPNQPQHF

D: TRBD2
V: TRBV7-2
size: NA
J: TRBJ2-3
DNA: TGTGCCAGCAGCCTCCGACTAGCGGGGACAGATACGCAGTATTTT
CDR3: CASSLRLAGTDTQYF

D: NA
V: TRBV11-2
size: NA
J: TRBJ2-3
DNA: TGTGCCAGCAGCCTTGGATTTGGGCCAACTAGCACAGATACGCAGTATTTT
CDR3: CASSLGFGPTSTDTQYF

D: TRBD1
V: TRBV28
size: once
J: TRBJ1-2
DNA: TGTGCCAGCAGTCCAAGGACAGGGGGCGTGTATGGCTACACCTTC
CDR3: CASSPRTGGVYGYTF

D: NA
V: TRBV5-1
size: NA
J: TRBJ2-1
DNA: TGCGCCAGCAGCTTGGGACTTCATAATGAGCAGTTCTTC
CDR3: CASSLGLHNEQFF

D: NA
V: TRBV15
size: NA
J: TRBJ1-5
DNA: TGTGCCACCAGCAGAGCAGGGATTAGCAATCAGCCCCAGCATTTT
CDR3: CATSRAGISNQPQHF

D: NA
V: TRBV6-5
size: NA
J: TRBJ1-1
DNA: TGTGCCAGCAGTCGGGGGGGCACTGAAGCTTTCTTT
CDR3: CASSRGGTEAFF

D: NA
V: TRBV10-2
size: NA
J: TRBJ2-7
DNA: TGCGCCAGCAGGAAAGAGCGGGTCTCCTACGAGCAGTACTTC
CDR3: CASRKERVSYEQYF

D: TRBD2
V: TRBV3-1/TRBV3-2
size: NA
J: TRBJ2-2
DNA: TGTGCCAGCAGCCAAGAGGGACTAGCGGGCGGCGGAACCGGGGAGCTGTTTTTT
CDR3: CASSQEGLAGGGTGELFF

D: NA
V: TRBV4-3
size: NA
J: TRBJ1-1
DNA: TGCGCCAGCAGCCAAGTCAGGAGGACTGAAGCTTTCTTT
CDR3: CASSQVRRTEAFF

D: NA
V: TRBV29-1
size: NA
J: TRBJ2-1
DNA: TGCAGCGTTGACAGGGGCTACAATGAGCAGTTCTTC
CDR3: CSVDRGYNEQFF

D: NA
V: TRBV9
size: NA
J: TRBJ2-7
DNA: TGTGCCAGCAGCGTCGGTAGTCCTTCAACCTACGAGCAGTACTTC
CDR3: CASSVGSPSTYEQYF

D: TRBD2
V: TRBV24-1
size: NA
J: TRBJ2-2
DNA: TGTGCCACCAGCCTAGGGCGGGAGCGGACCGGGGAGCTGTTTTTT
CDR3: CATSLGRERTGELFF

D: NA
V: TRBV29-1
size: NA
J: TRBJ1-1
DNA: TGCAGCGTTGAAGGGCAGGGGACACCGAACACTGAAGCTTTCTTT
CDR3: CSVEGQGTPNTEAFF

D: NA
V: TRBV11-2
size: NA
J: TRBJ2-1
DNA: TGTGCCAGCAGCTTGAGGGTTCGGACGTACAATGAGCAGTTCTTC
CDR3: CASSLRVRTYNEQFF

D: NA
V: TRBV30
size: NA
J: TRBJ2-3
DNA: TGTGCCTGGAGTGTAGGCGGGACCACAGATACGCAGTATTTT
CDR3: CAWSVGGTTDTQYF

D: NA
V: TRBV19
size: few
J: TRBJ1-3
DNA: TGTGCCAGTAGTTTCGGACAGTCGGCCGGAAACACCATATATTTT
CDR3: CASSFGQSAGNTIYF

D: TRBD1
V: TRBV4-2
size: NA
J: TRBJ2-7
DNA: TGTGCCAGCAGCCTTGGGACAGGGGTTAACGAGCAGTACTTC
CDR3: CASSLGTGVNEQYF

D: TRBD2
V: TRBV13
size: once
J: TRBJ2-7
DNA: TGTGCCAGCAGCTTAAGCGGACTAGCTTCCAGCGAGCAGTACTTC
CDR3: CASSLSGLASSEQYF

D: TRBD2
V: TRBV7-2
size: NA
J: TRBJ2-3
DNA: TGTGCCAGCAAAGAGCGGGGGGGTCAGTCAGATACGCAGTATTTT
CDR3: CASKERGGQSDTQYF

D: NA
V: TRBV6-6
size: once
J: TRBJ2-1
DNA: TGTGCCAGCAGTTACCTGACTTTCCCCCCCTACAATGAGCAGTTCTTC
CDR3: CASSYLTFPPYNEQFF

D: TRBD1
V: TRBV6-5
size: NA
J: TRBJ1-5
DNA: TGTGCCAGCAGGATCGACAGGGGTCAGCCCCAGCATTTT
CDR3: CASRIDRGQPQHF

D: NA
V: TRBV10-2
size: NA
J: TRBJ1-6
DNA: TGCGCCAGCACTGGGGGGATCCTCGATAATTCACCCCTCCACTTT
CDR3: CASTGGILDNSPLHF

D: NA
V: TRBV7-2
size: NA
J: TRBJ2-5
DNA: TGTGCCAGCAGCTCCCAGGGGTCGGTGGAGACCCAGTACTTC
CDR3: CASSSQGSVETQYF

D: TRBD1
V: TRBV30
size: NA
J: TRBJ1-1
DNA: TGTGCCTGGAGGCTACAGGGGGGTTCTGAAGCTTTCTTT
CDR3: CAWRLQGGSEAFF

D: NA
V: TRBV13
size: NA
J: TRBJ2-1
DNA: TGTGCCAGCAGCTTTTCGACCCCGGGGGGCACAAGCTCCTACAATGAGCAGTTCTTC
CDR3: CASSFSTPGGTSSYNEQFF

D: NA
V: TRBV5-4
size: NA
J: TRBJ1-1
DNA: TGTGCCAGCAGCTTGGGCGGGCAGCAGAACACTGAAGCTTTCTTT
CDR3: CASSLGGQQNTEAFF

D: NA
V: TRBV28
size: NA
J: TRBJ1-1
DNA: TGTGCCAGCAGTTTTATCTGGCAGGGCGATACTGAAGCTTTCTTT
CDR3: CASSFIWQGDTEAFF

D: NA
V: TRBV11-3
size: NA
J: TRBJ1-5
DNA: TGTGCCAGCAGCTCCATCAGCGGGGACACGGCGGATCCCCAGCATTTT
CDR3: CASSSISGDTADPQHF

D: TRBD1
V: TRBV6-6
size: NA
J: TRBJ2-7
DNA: TGTGCCAGTCAGAACGTACAGGGGGCTTACGAGCAGTACTTC
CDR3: CASQNVQGAYEQYF

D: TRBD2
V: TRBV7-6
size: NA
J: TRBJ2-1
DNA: TGTGCCAGCAGCTTAGGTGGCGGGGGGGGCTACAATGAGCAGTTCTTC
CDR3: CASSLGGGGGYNEQFF

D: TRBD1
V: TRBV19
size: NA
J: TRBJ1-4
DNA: TGTGCCAGTACCGACAGGGCCTACGAAAAACTGTTTTTT
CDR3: CASTDRAYEKLFF